This T cell receptor beta chain is drawn from a study of blood T cell repertoires in COVID-19. Study overall: Sites in the United States, Italy and Spain provided acute and convalescent COVID-19 samples.

Germline V gene sequence: CDR1 MDHEN, CDR2 SYDVKM. V shed 0 bases and J 6 bases; nucleotides not matched to a gene: 4. The CDR3 extends over 15 amino acids. Only in-frame clones appear in the TCRdb table, and some are missing; sequencing was by immunoSEQ multiplex PCR. The data contain about 170,000 clones, about 83% of them seen just once; the ten biggest clones take up 2.5% to 3%. Sequences were obtained from peripheral blood. The chain combines TRBV28 with TRBJ2-7; 11 nucleotides agree with TRBD2. This receptor was identified in a woman of 80 years or more with COVID-19, enrolled during active disease. DNA of the CDR3: TGTGCCAGCAGTTTATGGACTAGCGGGAAGGGCGAGCAGTACTTC. This sequence encodes CASSLWTSGKGEQYF.